This entry concerns a single TCR beta chain. J gave up 4 bases and V 5 bases, and 10 bases lay outside the gene matches. The germline gives CDR1 SEHNR, CDR2 FQNEAQ (reference sequence). The CDR3 covers 15 residues. The protocol was immunoSEQ multiplex PCR, while the TCRdb copy is restricted to in-frame clones and leaves out a portion. Among 200,000 to 250,000 clones, around nine tenths were seen once, and the ten largest hold under 2.5%. Participants were aged roughly 18 to 90 years, lived in under 25 US areas, and enrolled virtually. In Cohort 3, a recovered donor had either two negative PCRs, clearance, or symptom resolution. This sample stems from a study of blood T cell repertoires in COVID-19.

This TCR was sampled from a woman aged 18 to 35 who had recovered from COVID-19. The material sequenced was PBMCs or T cells enriched from blood (not recorded which). J is TRBJ1-2 and V is TRBV7-9; 7 bases are a match to TRBD1. The CDR3 region is CASSLPGQPFYGYTF. The CDR3 DNA follows: TGTGCCAGCAGCCTACCGGGACAGCCCTTCTATGGCTACACCTTC.